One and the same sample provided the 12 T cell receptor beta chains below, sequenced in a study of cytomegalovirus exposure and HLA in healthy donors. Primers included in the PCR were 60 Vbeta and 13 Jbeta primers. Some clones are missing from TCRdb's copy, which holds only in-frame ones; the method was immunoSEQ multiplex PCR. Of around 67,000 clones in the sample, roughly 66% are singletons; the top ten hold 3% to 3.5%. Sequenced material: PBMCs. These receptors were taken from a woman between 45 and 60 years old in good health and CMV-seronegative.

The DNA of the CDR3 is TGTGCCAGCAGCCCCCAGGGGGCCACGAACACTGAAGCTTTCTTT. Protein sequence: CASSPQGATNTEAFF. V and J are TRBV7-6 and TRBJ1-1, with 8 bases matching TRBD1. CDR3 size: 15 residues. The germline gives CDR1 SGHVS, CDR2 FNYEAQ. Trimming cost V 5 bases and J 1 base; bases outside gene matches: 6.

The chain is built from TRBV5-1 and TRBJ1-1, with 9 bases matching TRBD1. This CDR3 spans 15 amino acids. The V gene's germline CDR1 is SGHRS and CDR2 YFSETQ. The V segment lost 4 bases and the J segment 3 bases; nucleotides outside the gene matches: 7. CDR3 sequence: CASSPRTGEDTEAFF. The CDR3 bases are TGCGCCAGCAGCCCCCGGACAGGGGAGGACACTGAAGCTTTCTTT.

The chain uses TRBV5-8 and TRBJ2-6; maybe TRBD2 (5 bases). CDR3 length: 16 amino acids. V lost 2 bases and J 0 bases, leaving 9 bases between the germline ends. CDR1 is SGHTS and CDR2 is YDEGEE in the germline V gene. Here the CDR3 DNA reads TGTGCCAGCAGCTTCGGAGGATTCTCTGGGGCCAACGTCCTGACTTTC. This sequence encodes CASSFGGFSGANVLTF.

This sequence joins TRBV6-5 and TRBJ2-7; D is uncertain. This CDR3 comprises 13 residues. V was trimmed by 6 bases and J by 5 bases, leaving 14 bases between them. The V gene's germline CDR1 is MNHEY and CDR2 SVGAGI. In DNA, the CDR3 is TGTGCCAGCAGCTCCCCGGGTTCCCACGAGCAGTACTTC. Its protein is CASSSPGSHEQYF.

The CDR3 sequence is CASSAGLASYEQYF. The CDR3 DNA is TGTGCCAGCAGCGCGGGACTAGCATCCTACGAGCAGTACTTC. V usage is TRBV5-6 and J usage is TRBJ2-7; TRBD2 matches at 9 bases. CDR3 size: 14 residues. Looked up from germline, CDR1 is SGHDT and CDR2 is YYEEEE. The V segment lost 4 bases and the J segment 1 base; nucleotides outside the gene matches: 3.

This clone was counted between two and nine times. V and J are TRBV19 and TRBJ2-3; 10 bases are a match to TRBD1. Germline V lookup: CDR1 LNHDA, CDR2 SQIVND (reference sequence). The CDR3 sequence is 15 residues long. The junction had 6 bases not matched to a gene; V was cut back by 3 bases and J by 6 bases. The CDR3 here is CASSIGTGEGDTQYF. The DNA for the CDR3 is TGTGCCAGTAGTATCGGGACAGGGGAAGGGGATACGCAGTATTTT.

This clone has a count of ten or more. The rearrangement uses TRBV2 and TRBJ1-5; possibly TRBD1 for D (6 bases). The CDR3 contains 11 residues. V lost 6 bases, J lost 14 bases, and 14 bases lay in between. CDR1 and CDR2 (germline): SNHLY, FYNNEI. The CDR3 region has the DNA TGTGCCAGCAGCCGGGGGGCAGGGGAGCATTTT. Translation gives CASSRGAGEHF.

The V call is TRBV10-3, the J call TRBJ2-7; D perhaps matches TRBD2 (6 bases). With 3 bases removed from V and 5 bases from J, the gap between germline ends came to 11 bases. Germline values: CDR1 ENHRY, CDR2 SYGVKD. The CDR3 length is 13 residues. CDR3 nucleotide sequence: TGTGCCATCAGTGAAGTTGGGAGGAACGAGCAGTACTTC. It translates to CAISEVGRNEQYF.

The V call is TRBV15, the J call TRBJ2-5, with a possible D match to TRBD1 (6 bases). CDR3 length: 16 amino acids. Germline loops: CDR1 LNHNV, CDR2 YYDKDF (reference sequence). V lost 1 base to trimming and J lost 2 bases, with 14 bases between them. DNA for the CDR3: TGTGCCACCAGCAGAGCCCCCCTAGGACAGCAAGAGACCCAGTACTTC. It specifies CATSRAPLGQQETQYF.

The CDR3 loop reads CASSLVGIGYGYTF. The CDR3 bases are TGTGCCAGCAGCTTGGTCGGGATCGGCTATGGCTACACCTTC. The gene calls are TRBV5-6 and TRBJ1-2; D is undetermined. Looked up from germline, CDR1 is SGHDT and CDR2 is YYEEEE. This CDR3 has 14 residues. Between the trimmed V and J ends, which lost 0 bases and 4 bases, there was a span of 10 bases.

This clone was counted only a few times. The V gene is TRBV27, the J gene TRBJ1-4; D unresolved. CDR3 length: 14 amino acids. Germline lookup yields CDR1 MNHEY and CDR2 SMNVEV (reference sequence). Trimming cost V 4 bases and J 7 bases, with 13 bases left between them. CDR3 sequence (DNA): TGTGCCAGCAGTTCCCTGGGAGAGGGTGAAAAACTGTTTTTT. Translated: CASSSLGEGEKLFF. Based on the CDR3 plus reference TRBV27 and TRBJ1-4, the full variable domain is EAQVTQNPRYLITVTGKKLTVTCSQNMNHEYMSWYRQDPGLGLRQIYYSMNVEVTDKGDVPEGYKVSRKEKRNFPLILESPSPNQTSLYFCASSSLGEGEKLFFGSGTQLSVL.

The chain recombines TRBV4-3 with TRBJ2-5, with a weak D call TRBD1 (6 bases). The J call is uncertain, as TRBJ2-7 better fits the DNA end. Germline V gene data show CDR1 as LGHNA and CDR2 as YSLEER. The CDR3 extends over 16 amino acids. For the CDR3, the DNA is TGCGCCAGCAGCCATGATACAGGGAGTAGCGCCTACGAGCAGTACTTC. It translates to CASSHDTGSSAYEQYF.